The next 24 T cell receptor beta chains were all read from a single sample in a study of T cells after yellow fever vaccination. TCRdb re-derived calls from the 5' RACE reads in MiXCR, one entry per CDR3 protein. The sample holds 620,000 or so distinct CDR3 sequences; around an eighth are singletons and the top ten take about 15%. The input for sequencing was PBMCs, taken on the day of the yellow fever booster vaccination. Source of these receptors: a man aged 25-40 years who received the YFV17D yellow fever vaccine.

This clonotype was detected many times. DNA for the CDR3: TGTGCCTGGACACGACAGGGTGGTAATTCACCCCTCCACTTT. Residues: CAWTRQGGNSPLHF. V gene TRBV30 combines with J gene TRBJ1-6, with 7 bases that match TRBD1. In germline, CDR1 is GTSNPN, CDR2 SVGIG (reference sequence). This CDR3 is built from 14 residues. After removal of 4 bases from V and 6 bases from J, the junction contained 6 bases not matched to a gene.

This clonotype appeared a few times. The genes are TRBV27 and TRBJ2-7; weak D call: TRBD2 (5 bases). Germline V gives CDR1 MNHEY, CDR2 SMNVEV (reference sequence). The CDR3 runs 16 residues. The ends were cut back, 5 bases at V and 0 bases at J, with 17 bases in the middle. The CDR3, as DNA: TGTGCCAGCAGTCGTGAGGGAGTATCTCCCTCCTACGAGCAGTACTTC. Its protein product is CASSREGVSPSYEQYF.

In this sample, this clonotype turned up a few times. V and J are TRBV5-1 and TRBJ2-7, with unresolved D. V was cut by 4 bases and J by 6 bases, with 11 bases left in between. The germline CDR1 and CDR2 sequences are SGHRS and YFSETQ. The CDR3 covers 12 residues. CDR3 nucleotides: TGCGCCAGCAGCGTCCCGGGTCCCGAGCAGTACTTC. Translated: CASSVPGPEQYF.

In this sample, this clonotype turned up a few times. The chain is built from TRBV19 and TRBJ2-1; the match to TRBD2 covers 9 bases. Germline loops: CDR1 LNHDA, CDR2 SQIVND (reference sequence). The junction had 3 bases not matched to a gene; V was cut back by 1 base and J by 8 bases. The CDR3 covers 14 residues. As DNA, the CDR3 is TGTGCCAGTAGTATAGCCGGGACTAGCCATGAGCAGTTCTTC. Translation: CASSIAGTSHEQFF. The whole variable domain, filled in from reference TRBV19 and TRBJ2-1, reads DGGITQSPKYLFRKEGQNVTLSCEQNLNHDAMYWYRQDPGQGLRLIYYSQIVNDFQKGDIAEGYSVSREKKESFPLTVTSAQKNPTAFYLCASSIAGTSHEQFFGPGTRLTVL.

This clonotype showed up just a few times. J is TRBJ2-3 and V is TRBV7-8; 11 bases map to TRBD1. The CDR3 has 19 amino acids. Germline V lookup: CDR1 SGHVS, CDR2 FQNEAQ. V shed 5 bases, J shed 0 bases, and the junction held 13 bases outside the gene matches. The CDR3 sequence is CASSPWTGGAIISTDTQYF. The DNA of the CDR3 is TGTGCCAGCAGCCCATGGACAGGGGGCGCGATAATTAGCACAGATACGCAGTATTTT.

This sequence joins TRBV28 and TRBJ1-5; unclear D gene. Deletions cut 7 bases from V and 2 bases from J, with 15 bases between. This CDR3 contains 15 residues. Germline-derived CDR1 and CDR2 are MDHEN and SYDVKM. CDR3 protein: CASKDSGSRNQPQHF. The DNA of the CDR3 is TGTGCCAGCAAGGATAGTGGATCTCGCAATCAGCCCCAGCATTTT.

The chain carries TRBV25-1 and TRBJ2-5; TRBD2 might be the D (6 bases). Germline loops: CDR1 MGHDK, CDR2 SYGVNS. This CDR3 has 11 amino acids. Trimming cost V 8 bases and J 11 bases, with 15 bases left between them. The CDR3 DNA is TGTGCCAGCTTCGGAGGGGCAGGACAGTACTTC. Protein sequence: CASFGGAGQYF.

In this sample, this clonotype turned up a few times. The CDR3 nucleotides are TGTGCCAGTAGTATTAGTCCAGGGTATAGCAATCAGCCCCAGCATTTT. Translation gives CASSISPGYSNQPQHF. This chain links TRBV19 with TRBJ1-5; perhaps TRBD1 as D (5 bases). CDR1 and CDR2 from the germline V gene are LNHDA and SQIVND (reference sequence). The CDR3 consists of 16 residues. V shed 3 bases and J shed 0 bases, with 12 bases lying between them. The full variable domain, in which reference TRBV19 and TRBJ1-5 provide the parts outside the CDR3, is DGGITQSPKYLFRKEGQNVTLSCEQNLNHDAMYWYRQDPGQGLRLIYYSQIVNDFQKGDIAEGYSVSREKKESFPLTVTSAQKNPTAFYLCASSISPGYSNQPQHFGDGTRLSIL.

The V and J genes are TRBV18 and TRBJ2-7, with D possibly matching TRBD1 (6 bases). Between the trimmed V and J ends, which lost 4 bases and 4 bases, there was a span of 11 bases. The CDR3 is made up of 13 amino acids. Germline CDR1 KGHSH, CDR2 LQKENI. CDR3 amino acids: CASSLNQGYEQYF. For the CDR3, the DNA is TGTGCCAGCTCACTGAATCAGGGGTACGAGCAGTACTTC.

As to this clonotype: One junction end does not reproduce the germline sequence, and a read error may be involved. The chain links TRBV30 to TRBJ2-2, with D perhaps matching TRBD1 (5 bases). This CDR3 has 12 residues. Germline V lookup: CDR1 GTSNPN, CDR2 SVGIG (reference sequence). CDR3 nucleotide sequence: TGTGTCTGGAGTCTGCAGGGTCTGGAGCTGTTTTTT. It translates to CVWSLQGLELFF.

This clonotype was counted between two and nine times. The CDR3 DNA follows: TGTGCCAGCACTCTACGCGGGGAGCTGTTTTTT. Protein: CASTLRGELFF. V gene TRBV12-3 or TRBV12-4 combines with J gene TRBJ2-2; D not resolved. Trimming removed 7 bases at V and 7 bases at J, with 7 bases between. The CDR3 length is 11 residues.

The chain joins TRBV15 to TRBJ2-3; no reliable D call. V was trimmed by 0 bases and J by 4 bases, leaving 8 bases between them. CDR1 and CDR2 from the germline V gene are LNHNV and YYDKDF (reference sequence). This CDR3 comprises 14 residues. The DNA of the CDR3 is TGTGCCACCAGCAGAGATCTCTTGGCAGATACGCAGTATTTT. Its protein is CATSRDLLADTQYF.

V is TRBV30 and J is TRBJ2-1; TRBD2 aligns across 12 bases. V lost 4 bases and J lost 0; bases outside the gene matches: 10. The CDR3 is 18 residues long. CDR1 and CDR2 (germline): GTSNPN, SVGIG (reference sequence). CDR3 sequence: CAWTRSWTSGNSYNEQFF. In nucleotides, the CDR3 is TGTGCCTGGACTCGTAGCTGGACTAGCGGGAACTCCTACAATGAGCAGTTCTTC.

The V call is TRBV30, the J call TRBJ2-7, with D perhaps TRBD1 (6 bases). From germline, CDR1 is GTSNPN and CDR2 SVGIG (reference sequence). The CDR3 runs to 15 residues. Between the trimmed V and J ends, which lost 0 bases and 2 bases, there was a span of 14 bases. The CDR3 DNA sequence: TGTGCCTGGAGTGTAAGGGGGAAACGAACCTACGAGCAGTACTTC. Translation gives CAWSVRGKRTYEQYF.

As regards this clonotype: One end of the junction does not line up with germline, which may come from a read error. This chain uses TRBV5-1 with TRBJ1-1, with a possible D match to TRBD1 (6 bases). The CDR3 is 16 residues long. Germline V lookup: CDR1 SGHRS, CDR2 YFSETQ. The CDR3 DNA follows: TGCGCCAGCAGCTTTGGACACCGGGACATACGAACTGACGCTTTCTTT. It encodes CASSFGHRDIRTDAFF.

This clonotype was picked up many times. V and J are TRBV4-3 and TRBJ2-6; possibly TRBD2 for D (6 bases). The V and J ends lost 4 bases and 0 bases respectively, with 16 bases between them. Germline V gene sequence: CDR1 LGHNA, CDR2 YSLEER. This CDR3 is 18 amino acids long. In nucleotides, the CDR3 is TGCGCCAGCAGCCCTGAGGGAGCGGGCCCCTCTGGGGCCAACGTCCTGACTTTC. Protein sequence: CASSPEGAGPSGANVLTF.

This clonotype came up many times. The CDR3 nucleotides read TGTGCCAGCACCGGACAGGGTGAAAAACTGTTTTTT. Its translation is CASTGQGEKLFF. The rearrangement joins TRBV6-5 to TRBJ1-4; 8 bases are a match to TRBD1. After removal of 7 bases from V and 7 bases from J, the junction contained 2 bases not matched to a gene. The germline CDR1 and CDR2 sequences are MNHEY and SVGAGI. The CDR3 covers 12 residues.

This clonotype has just a few counts. The chain couples TRBV5-8 to TRBJ2-7; 8 bases agree with TRBD1. With 4 bases clipped from V and 5 bases from J, the junction kept 11 bases outside the gene matches. The germline gives CDR1 SGHTS, CDR2 YDEGEE. The CDR3 is 15 amino acids. CDR3 nucleotide sequence: TGTGCCAGCAGCCCTGTCACAGGGGGTTTCGACGAGCAGTACTTC. Amino acid sequence: CASSPVTGGFDEQYF.

This clonotype was picked up many times. V usage is TRBV7-2 and J usage is TRBJ2-5; D call uncertain. CDR1 and CDR2 from the germline V gene are SGHTA and FQGNSA. The length of the CDR3 is 12 residues. The V and J ends lost 8 bases and 4 bases respectively, with 11 bases between them. This chain's CDR3 is CASSPQRETQYF. CDR3 DNA sequence: TGTGCCAGCTCACCACAGAGAGAGACCCAGTACTTC.

As concerns this clonotype: A single base separates this from a much larger clone, so it may be a read error. The rearrangement links TRBV12-3 or TRBV12-4 to TRBJ2-2, with a tentative D call TRBD2 (5 bases). This CDR3 comprises 15 residues. V was cut by 3 bases and J by 7 bases, with 15 bases left in between. The CDR3 nucleotides read TGTGCCAGCAGTTTGAGGTCCATCCGGGGCGGGGAGCTGTTTTTT. This codes for CASSLRSIRGGELFF.

This sequence joins TRBV20-1 and TRBJ1-4, with D perhaps TRBD1 (6 bases). V was cut by 6 bases and J by 0 bases, with 14 bases left in between. CDR3 length equals 15 residues. Germline CDR1 and CDR2: DFQATT and SNEGSKA (reference sequence). This CDR3 reads CSARRTAATNEKLFF. The CDR3, as DNA: TGCAGTGCCCGGAGGACAGCAGCAACTAATGAAAAACTGTTTTTT.

This rearrangement joins TRBV6-2 or TRBV6-3 to TRBJ2-7, with TRBD2 matching 11 bases. V was clipped by 4 bases and J by 6 bases; unmatched bases: 8. The CDR3 has 15 amino acids. The germline CDR1 and CDR2 sequences are MNHEY and SVGEGT. Here the CDR3 DNA reads TGTGCCAGCAGTTCCGGGACTAGCGGAGTTTTCGAGCAGTACTTC. Its protein product is CASSSGTSGVFEQYF.

The chain employs TRBV7-9 and TRBJ1-1; the D gene is possibly TRBD1 (5 bases). This CDR3 comprises 13 residues. Deletions cut 7 bases from V and 0 bases from J, with 9 bases between. CDR1 and CDR2 (germline): SEHNR, FQNEAQ (reference sequence). The CDR3 DNA follows: TGTGCCAGCATGGGGGAGATGAACACTGAAGCTTTCTTT. It codes for CASMGEMNTEAFF.

This rearrangement joins TRBV7-2 to TRBJ1-2, with 9 bases that match TRBD1. Germline CDR1 is SGHTA and CDR2 is FQGNSA. This CDR3 has 15 residues. V trimming: 5 bases; J trimming: 0 bases; junction bases outside the gene matches: 4. The CDR3 DNA reads TGTGCCAGCAGCACCGGACAGGGGACTAACTATGGCTACACCTTC. Its translation: CASSTGQGTNYGYTF.